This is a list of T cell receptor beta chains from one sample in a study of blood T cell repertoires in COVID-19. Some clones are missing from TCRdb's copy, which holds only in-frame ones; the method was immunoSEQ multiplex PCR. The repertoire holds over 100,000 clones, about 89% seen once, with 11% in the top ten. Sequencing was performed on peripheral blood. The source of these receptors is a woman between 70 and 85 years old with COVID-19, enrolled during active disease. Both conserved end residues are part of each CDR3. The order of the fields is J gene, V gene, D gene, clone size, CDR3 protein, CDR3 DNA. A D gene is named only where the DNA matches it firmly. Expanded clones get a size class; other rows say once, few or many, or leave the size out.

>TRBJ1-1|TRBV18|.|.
CASSPQGVRESTEAFF
TGTGCCAGCTCACCACAGGGCGTAAGGGAGAGCACTGAAGCTTTCTTT
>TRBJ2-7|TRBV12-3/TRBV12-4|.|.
CASTRDSYEQYF
TGTGCCAGCACCAGGGATTCCTACGAGCAGTACTTC
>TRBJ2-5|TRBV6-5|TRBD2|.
CASSRGLAGRETQYF
TGTGCCAGCAGTCGCGGACTAGCGGGGCGGGAGACCCAGTACTTC
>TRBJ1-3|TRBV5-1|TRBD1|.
CASSRTGTGSGNTIYF
TGCGCCAGCAGCAGAACCGGGACAGGGTCAGGAAACACCATATATTTT
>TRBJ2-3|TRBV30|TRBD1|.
CAWRAGTGRRDTQYF
TGTGCCTGGAGGGCCGGGACAGGGCGTCGGGATACGCAGTATTTT
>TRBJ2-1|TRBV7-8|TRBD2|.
CASSFSGTSGFYNEQFF
TGTGCCAGCAGCTTTTCCGGGACTAGCGGATTCTACAATGAGCAGTTCTTC
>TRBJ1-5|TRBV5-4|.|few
CASSLRGFNQPQHF
TGTGCCAGCAGCTTGAGAGGGTTCAATCAGCCCCAGCATTTT
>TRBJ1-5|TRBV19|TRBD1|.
CASSRTQDRGRWGNQPQHF
TGTGCCAGTAGCCGAACCCAGGACAGGGGGCGTTGGGGCAATCAGCCCCAGCATTTT
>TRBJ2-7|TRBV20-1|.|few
CSASADRDYEQYF
TGCAGTGCTAGTGCCGACAGAGACTACGAGCAGTACTTC
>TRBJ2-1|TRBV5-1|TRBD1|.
CASSKDRARNEQFF
TGCGCCAGCAGCAAGGACAGGGCTCGGAATGAGCAGTTCTTC
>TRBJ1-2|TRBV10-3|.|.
CAISEYGGADNGYTF
TGTGCCATCAGTGAGTATGGGGGCGCGGATAATGGCTACACCTTC
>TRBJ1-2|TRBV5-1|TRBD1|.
CASSLGGRGRMHGYTF
TGCGCCAGCAGCTTGGGTGGCAGGGGGCGAATGCATGGCTACACCTTC
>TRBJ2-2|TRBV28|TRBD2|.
CASAPLAGGSNTGELFF
TGTGCCAGCGCCCCTCTAGCGGGGGGTTCGAACACCGGGGAGCTGTTTTTT
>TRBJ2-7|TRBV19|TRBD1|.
CASRNTGTEELEQYF
TGTGCCAGTAGGAACACCGGGACAGAGGAATTGGAGCAGTACTTC
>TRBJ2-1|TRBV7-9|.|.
CASSLGARYNEQFF
TGTGCCAGCAGCTTAGGGGCACGGTACAATGAGCAGTTCTTC
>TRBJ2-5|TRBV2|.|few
CASSEFGVTETQYF
TGTGCCAGCAGTGAATTCGGGGTAACAGAGACCCAGTACTTC
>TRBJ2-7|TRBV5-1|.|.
CASSVGTGTYEQYF
TGCGCCAGCAGCGTGGGCACAGGCACCTACGAGCAGTACTTC
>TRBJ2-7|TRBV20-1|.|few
CSASSIQDTSSYEQYF
TGCAGTGCTAGTTCGATCCAGGACACCTCCTCCTACGAGCAGTACTTC
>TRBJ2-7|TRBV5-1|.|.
CASSRYGQSNIPYEQYF
TGCGCCAGCAGCCGCTACGGACAGTCCAATATACCCTACGAGCAGTACTTC
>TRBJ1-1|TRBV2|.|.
CASGTTGMNTEAFF
TGTGCCAGCGGGACGACAGGTATGAACACTGAAGCTTTCTTT
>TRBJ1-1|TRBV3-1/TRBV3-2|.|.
CASSYHTRNTEAFF
TGTGCCAGCAGCTACCACACCCGGAACACTGAAGCTTTCTTT
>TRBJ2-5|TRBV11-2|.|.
CASSLLFAGQETQYF
TGTGCCAGCAGCTTATTGTTTGCGGGACAAGAGACCCAGTACTTC
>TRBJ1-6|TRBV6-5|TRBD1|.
CASSRQGIYNSPLHF
TGTGCCAGCAGTCGACAGGGGATTTATAATTCACCCCTCCACTTT
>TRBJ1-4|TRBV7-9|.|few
CASSLEWPRGRIEKLFF
TGTGCCAGCAGCTTAGAATGGCCTCGGGGTAGGATTGAAAAACTGTTTTTT
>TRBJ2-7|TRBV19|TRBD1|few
CASTADRGAEEQYF
TGTGCCAGTACCGCGGACAGGGGGGCGGAGGAGCAGTACTTC
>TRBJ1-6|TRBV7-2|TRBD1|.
CASSYVDRVLAGSPLHF
TGTGCCAGCAGCTACGTAGACAGGGTACTAGCGGGTTCACCCCTCCACTTT
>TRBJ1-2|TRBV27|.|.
CASSPTHGQRNYGYTF
TGTGCCAGCAGTCCGACCCACGGACAGCGTAACTATGGCTACACCTTC
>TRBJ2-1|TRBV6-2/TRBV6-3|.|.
CASSYFTGEQFF
TGTGCCAGCAGTTACTTTACAGGTGAGCAGTTCTTC
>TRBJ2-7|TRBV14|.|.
CASSPWSRAYEQYF
TGTGCCAGCAGCCCCTGGAGCAGGGCCTACGAGCAGTACTTC
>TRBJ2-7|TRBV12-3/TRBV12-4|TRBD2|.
CASSRGGAGDF
TGTGCCAGCAGCCGCGGGGGGGCAGGGGACTTC
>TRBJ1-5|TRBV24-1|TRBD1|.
CATSEDLRSRDRASNQPQHF
TGTGCCACCAGTGAGGACTTGAGGTCCCGCGACAGGGCAAGTAATCAGCCCCAGCATTTT
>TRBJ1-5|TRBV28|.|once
CASSLLASNQPQHF
TGTGCCAGCAGTTTATTGGCTAGCAATCAGCCCCAGCATTTT
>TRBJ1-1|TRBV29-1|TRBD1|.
CSVKLGQGIEAFF
TGCAGCGTTAAACTAGGACAGGGGATTGAAGCTTTCTTT
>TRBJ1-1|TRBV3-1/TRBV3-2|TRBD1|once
CASRTGGVNTEAFF
TGTGCCAGCAGGACAGGGGGGGTGAACACTGAAGCTTTCTTT
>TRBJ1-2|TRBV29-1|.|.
CSVPFRETNYGYTF
TGCAGCGTACCCTTCCGGGAAACTAACTATGGCTACACCTTC
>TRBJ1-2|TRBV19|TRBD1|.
CASSSDGTEIYTF
TGTGCCAGTAGTTCGGACGGGACAGAGATCTACACCTTC
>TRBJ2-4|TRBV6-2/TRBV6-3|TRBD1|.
CASSSRTGRAKNIQYF
TGTGCCAGCAGTTCTCGGACAGGGAGGGCCAAAAACATTCAGTACTTC
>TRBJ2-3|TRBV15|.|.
CATSSRGDTQYF
TGTGCCACCAGCAGCCGGGGAGATACGCAGTATTTT
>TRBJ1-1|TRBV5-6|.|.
CASSSRWRNTEAFF
TGTGCCAGCAGCTCCCGGTGGAGGAACACTGAAGCTTTCTTT
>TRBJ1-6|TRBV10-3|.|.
CAISEQGHNSPLHF
TGTGCCATCAGTGAACAGGGACACAATTCACCCCTCCACTTT
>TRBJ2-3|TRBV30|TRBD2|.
CAWSVGGLAGVRDTQYF
TGTGCCTGGAGTGTAGGAGGACTAGCGGGGGTTAGGGATACGCAGTATTTT
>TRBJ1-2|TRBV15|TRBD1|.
CATSRKGTAGGYTF
TGTGCCACCAGCAGAAAAGGGACAGCTGGTGGCTACACCTTC
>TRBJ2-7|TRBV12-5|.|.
CASDHLTALHEQYF
TGTGCTAGTGACCACCTGACAGCTCTCCACGAGCAGTACTTC
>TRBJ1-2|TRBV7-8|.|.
CASSLGPGVMNYGYTF
TGTGCCAGCAGCTTGGGTCCGGGGGTGATGAACTATGGCTACACCTTC
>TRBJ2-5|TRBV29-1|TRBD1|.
CSVDFTGVGETQYF
TGCAGCGTTGATTTTACAGGGGTGGGTGAGACCCAGTACTTC
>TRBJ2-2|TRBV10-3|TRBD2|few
CASRTSGNTGELFF
TGTGCCTCCCGGACTAGCGGGAACACCGGGGAGCTGTTTTTT
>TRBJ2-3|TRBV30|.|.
CAWAESTDTQYF
TGTGCCTGGGCGGAGTCCACAGATACGCAGTATTTT
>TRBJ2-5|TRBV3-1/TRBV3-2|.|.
CASSQALALRETQYF
TGTGCCAGCAGCCAAGCGCTAGCGTTACGAGAGACCCAGTACTTC
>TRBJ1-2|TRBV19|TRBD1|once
CAIGRDRGDYGYTF
TGTGCCATAGGCCGGGACAGGGGAGACTATGGCTACACCTTC
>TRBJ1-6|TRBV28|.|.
CASSAPGSNSPLHF
TGTGCCAGCAGTGCTCCGGGATCTAATTCACCCCTCCACTTT